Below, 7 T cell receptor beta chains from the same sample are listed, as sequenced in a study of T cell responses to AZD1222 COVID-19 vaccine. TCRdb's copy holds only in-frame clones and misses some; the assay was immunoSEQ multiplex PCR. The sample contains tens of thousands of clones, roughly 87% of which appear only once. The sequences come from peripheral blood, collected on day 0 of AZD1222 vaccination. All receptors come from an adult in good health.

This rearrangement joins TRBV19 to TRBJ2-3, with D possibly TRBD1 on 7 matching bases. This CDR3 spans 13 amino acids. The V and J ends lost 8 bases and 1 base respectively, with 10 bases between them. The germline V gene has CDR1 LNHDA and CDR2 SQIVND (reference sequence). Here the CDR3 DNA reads TGTGCCAGTCGCAGGGGGGGCACAGATACGCAGTATTTT. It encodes CASRRGGTDTQYF.

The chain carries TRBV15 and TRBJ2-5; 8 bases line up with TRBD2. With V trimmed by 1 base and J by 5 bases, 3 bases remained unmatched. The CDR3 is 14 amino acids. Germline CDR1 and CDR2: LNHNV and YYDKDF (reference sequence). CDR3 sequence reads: CATSRGAGGETQYF. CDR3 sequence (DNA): TGTGCCACCAGCAGAGGTGCGGGGGGTGAGACCCAGTACTTC.

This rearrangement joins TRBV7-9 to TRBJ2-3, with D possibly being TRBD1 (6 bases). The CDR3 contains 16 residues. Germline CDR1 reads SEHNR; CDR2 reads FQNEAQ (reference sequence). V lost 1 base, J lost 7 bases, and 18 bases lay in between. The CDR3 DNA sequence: TGTGCCAGCAGCTTAGGAGGTGGGGGCGCGGTAAATACGCAGTATTTT. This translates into CASSLGGGGAVNTQYF.

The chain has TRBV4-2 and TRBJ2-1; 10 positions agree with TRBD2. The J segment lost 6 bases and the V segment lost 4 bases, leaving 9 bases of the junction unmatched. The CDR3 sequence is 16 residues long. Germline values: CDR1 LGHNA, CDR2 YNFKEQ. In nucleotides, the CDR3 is TGTGCCAGCAGCCTGACCCCTAGCGGGAGCTTCAATGAGCAGTTCTTC. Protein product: CASSLTPSGSFNEQFF.

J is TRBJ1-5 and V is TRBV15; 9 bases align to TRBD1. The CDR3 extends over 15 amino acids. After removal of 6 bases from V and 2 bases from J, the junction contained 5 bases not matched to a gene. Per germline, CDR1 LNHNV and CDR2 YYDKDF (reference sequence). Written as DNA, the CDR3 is TGTGCCACCAGGAAGACAGGGGGTGGCAATCAGCCCCAGCATTTT. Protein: CATRKTGGGNQPQHF.

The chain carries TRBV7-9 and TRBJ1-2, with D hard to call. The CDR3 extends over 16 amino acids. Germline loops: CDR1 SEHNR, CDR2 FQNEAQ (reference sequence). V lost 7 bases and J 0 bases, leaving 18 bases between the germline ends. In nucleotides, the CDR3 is TGTGCCAGCACCCCCAGAGGACTGAAAGCTAACTATGGCTACACCTTC. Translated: CASTPRGLKANYGYTF.

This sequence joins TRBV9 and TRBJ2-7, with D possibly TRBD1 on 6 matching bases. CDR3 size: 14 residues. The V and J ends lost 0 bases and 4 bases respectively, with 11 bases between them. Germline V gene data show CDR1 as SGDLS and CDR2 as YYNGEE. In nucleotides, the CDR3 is TGTGCCAGCAGCGTAGGGAGAACAGGGTACGAGCAGTACTTC. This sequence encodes CASSVGRTGYEQYF.